These 2 T cell receptor beta chains were sequenced from one sample in a study of blood T cell repertoires in COVID-19. The protocol was immunoSEQ multiplex PCR, while the TCRdb copy is restricted to in-frame clones and leaves out a portion. This sample has roughly 39,000 clones, with 85% to 95% found just once. Sequenced sample: peripheral blood. All receptors come from a human donor in a cohort sampled during active COVID-19.

The chain carries TRBV18 and TRBJ2-7; D might be TRBD2 (6 bases). V was shortened by 2 bases and J by 7 bases, with 15 bases between the two germline ends. The CDR3 length is 14 residues. Germline CDR1 KGHSH, CDR2 LQKENI. CDR3 sequence (DNA): TGTGCCAGCTCACCAATGGCTAGCGCAAGAGAGCAGTACTTC. Protein: CASSPMASAREQYF. The whole variable domain, remainder taken from reference TRBV18 and TRBJ2-7, is NAGVMQNPRHLVRRRGQEARLRCSPMKGHSHVYWYRQLPEEGLKFMVYLQKENIIDESGMPKERFSAEFPKEGPSILRIQQVVRGDSAAYFCASSPMASAREQYFGPGTRLTVT.

This rearrangement joins TRBV2 to TRBJ2-1; the D is unclear. The V and J ends lost 4 bases and 1 base respectively, with 8 bases between them. The CDR3 contains 14 residues. CDR1 and CDR2 (germline): SNHLY, FYNNEI. As DNA, the CDR3 is TGTGCCAGCAGTGCAGCCAGGTCCTACAATGAGCAGTTCTTC. Translating gives CASSAARSYNEQFF.